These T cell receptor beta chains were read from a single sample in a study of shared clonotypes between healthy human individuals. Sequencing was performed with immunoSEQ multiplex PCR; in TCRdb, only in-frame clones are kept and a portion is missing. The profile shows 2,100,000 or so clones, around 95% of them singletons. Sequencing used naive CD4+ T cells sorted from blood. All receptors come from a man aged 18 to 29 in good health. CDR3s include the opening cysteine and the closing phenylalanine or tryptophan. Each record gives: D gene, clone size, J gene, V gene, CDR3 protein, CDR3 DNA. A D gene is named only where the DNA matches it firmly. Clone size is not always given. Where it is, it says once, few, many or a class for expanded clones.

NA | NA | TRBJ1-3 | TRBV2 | CASSQGTGNTIYF | TGTGCCAGCAGTCAGGGAACTGGAAACACCATATATTTT
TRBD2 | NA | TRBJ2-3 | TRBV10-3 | CAISPAGLLNTDTQYF | TGTGCCATCTCCCCCGCGGGACTACTGAACACAGATACGCAGTATTTT
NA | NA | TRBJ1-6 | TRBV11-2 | CASSWGSGTMFSNSPLHF | TGTGCCAGCAGCTGGGGGTCCGGGACCATGTTTTCTAATTCACCCCTCCACTTT
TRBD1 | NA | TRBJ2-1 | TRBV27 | CASSYRGQVVEQFF | TGTGCCAGCAGTTACAGGGGACAAGTAGTGGAGCAGTTCTTC
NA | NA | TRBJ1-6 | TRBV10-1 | CASSESAGVATPLHF | TGCGCCAGCAGTGAGTCGGCGGGGGTTGCAACACCCCTCCACTTT
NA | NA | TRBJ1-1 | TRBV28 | CASSSLWTMVEAFF | TGTGCCAGCAGTTCCCTATGGACAATGGTTGAAGCTTTCTTT
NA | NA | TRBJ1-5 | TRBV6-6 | CASTHPNQPQHF | TGTGCCAGCACCCACCCCAATCAGCCCCAGCATTTT
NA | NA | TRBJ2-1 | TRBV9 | CASSANVAQISEQFF | TGTGCCAGCAGCGCAAACGTTGCCCAGATCAGTGAGCAGTTCTTC
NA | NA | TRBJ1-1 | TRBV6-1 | CASSRGAGEYTEAFF | TGTGCCAGCAGCCGAGGGGCTGGAGAGTACACTGAAGCTTTCTTT
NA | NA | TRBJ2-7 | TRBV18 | CASSLYSDTGRSYEQYF | TGTGCCAGCTCACTGTATTCTGACACGGGTCGTTCCTACGAGCAGTACTTC
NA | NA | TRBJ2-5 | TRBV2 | CASSQHGVMETQYF | TGTGCCAGCAGCCAACATGGGGTTATGGAGACCCAGTACTTC
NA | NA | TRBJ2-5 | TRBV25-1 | CASSEAGLRGQETQYF | TGTGCCAGCAGTGAAGCGGGGCTGCGTGGGCAAGAGACCCAGTACTTC
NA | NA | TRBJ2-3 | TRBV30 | CAWRGKDTQYF | TGTGCCTGGAGGGGGAAGGATACGCAGTATTTT
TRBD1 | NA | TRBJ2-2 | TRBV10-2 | CASRTGANTGELFF | TGCGCCAGCCGGACAGGCGCTAACACCGGGGAGCTGTTTTTT
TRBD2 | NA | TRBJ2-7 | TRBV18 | CASSPAASGGQTYYEQYF | TGTGCCAGCTCACCAGCGGCTAGCGGGGGCCAGACTTATTACGAGCAGTACTTC
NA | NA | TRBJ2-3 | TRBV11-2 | CASSQPTGDTQYF | TGTGCCAGCAGCCAACCGACAGGAGATACGCAGTATTTT
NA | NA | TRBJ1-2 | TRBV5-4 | CASSPIAGDGYTF | TGTGCCAGCAGCCCAATAGCGGGGGATGGCTACACCTTC
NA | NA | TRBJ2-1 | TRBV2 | CASERGSTLLREQFF | TGTGCCAGCGAAAGGGGCAGTACCCTCTTACGGGAGCAGTTCTTC
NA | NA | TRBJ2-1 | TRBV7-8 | CASSGENEQFF | TGTGCCAGCAGTGGGGAGAATGAGCAGTTCTTC
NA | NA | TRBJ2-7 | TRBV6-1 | CASTILGYEQYF | TGTGCCAGCACCATCTTGGGCTACGAGCAGTACTTC
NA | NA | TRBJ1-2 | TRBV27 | CASSSSGSDYGYTF | TGTGCCAGCAGTTCATCGGGGTCGGACTATGGCTACACCTTC
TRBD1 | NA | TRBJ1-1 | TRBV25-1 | CASRDQRTGLNTEAFF | TGTGCCAGCAGAGACCAACGGACAGGACTGAACACTGAAGCTTTCTTT
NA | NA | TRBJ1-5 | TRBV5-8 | CASRVTGNQPQHF | TGTGCCAGCAGAGTAACCGGCAATCAGCCCCAGCATTTT
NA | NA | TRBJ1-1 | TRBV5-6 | CASSAIGGTDTEAFF | TGTGCCAGCAGCGCCATAGGGGGTACGGACACTGAAGCTTTCTTT
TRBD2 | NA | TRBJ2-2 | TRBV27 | CASSFRTSGGGGELFF | TGTGCCAGCAGTTTTCGGACTAGCGGGGGTGGCGGGGAGCTGTTTTTT
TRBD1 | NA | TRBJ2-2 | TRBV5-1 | CASSAGQGSHRSRTGELFF | TGCGCCAGCAGCGCGGGACAGGGTTCCCACCGATCGCGGACCGGGGAGCTGTTTTTT
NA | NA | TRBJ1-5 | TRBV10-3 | CAISEGVGQPQHF | TGTGCCATCAGTGAGGGCGTGGGGCAGCCCCAGCATTTT
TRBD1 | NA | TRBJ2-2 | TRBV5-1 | CASRPQGASGELFF | TGCGCCAGTAGACCGCAGGGGGCGTCCGGGGAGCTGTTTTTT
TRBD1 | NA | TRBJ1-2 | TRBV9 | CASSARQGNYGYTF | TGTGCCAGCAGCGCCCGACAGGGTAACTATGGCTACACCTTC
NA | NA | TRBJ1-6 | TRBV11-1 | CASSFRGGPLHF | TGTGCCAGCAGCTTTCGAGGGGGACCCCTCCACTTT
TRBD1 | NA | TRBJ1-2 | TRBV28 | CASSYRTGTYGYTF | TGTGCCAGCAGTTACCGGACAGGAACCTATGGCTACACCTTC
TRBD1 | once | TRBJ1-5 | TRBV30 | CAWSGQGRFQPQHF | TGTGCCTGGAGTGGACAGGGACGCTTTCAGCCCCAGCATTTT
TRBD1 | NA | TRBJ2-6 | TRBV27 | CASSGTGGSGANVLTF | TGTGCCAGCAGCGGGACAGGGGGCTCTGGGGCCAACGTCCTGACTTTC
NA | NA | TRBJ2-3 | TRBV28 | CASSLGGDLTQYF | TGTGCCAGCAGCCTAGGAGGGGACTTGACGCAGTATTTT
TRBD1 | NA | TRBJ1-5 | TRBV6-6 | CASSLIGQGGVQPQHF | TGTGCCAGCAGCCTAATCGGACAGGGCGGAGTTCAGCCCCAGCATTTT
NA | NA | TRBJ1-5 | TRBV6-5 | CASSLDLNQPQHF | TGTGCCAGCAGTTTAGACTTAAATCAGCCCCAGCATTTT
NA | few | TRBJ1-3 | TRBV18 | CASSPPVSGQYTIYF | TGTGCCAGCTCACCACCGGTCAGCGGACAATACACCATATATTTT
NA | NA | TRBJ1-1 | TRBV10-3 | CAIRKDRENTEAFF | TGTGCCATCAGGAAGGACAGAGAGAACACTGAAGCTTTCTTT
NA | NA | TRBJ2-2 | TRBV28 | CASSFIRARTGELFF | TGTGCCAGCAGTTTCATCCGGGCTAGAACCGGGGAGCTGTTTTTT
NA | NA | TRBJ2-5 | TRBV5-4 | CASSLGRVGKKETQYF | TGTGCCAGCAGCTTGGGTCGCGTAGGGAAAAAAGAGACCCAGTACTTC
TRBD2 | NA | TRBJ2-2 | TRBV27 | CASKASGGAGELFF | TGTGCCAGCAAGGCTAGCGGGGGGGCCGGGGAGCTGTTTTTT
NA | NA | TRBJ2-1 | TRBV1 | CTSSQDGGRRREPVNEQFF | TGCACCAGCAGCCAAGACGGGGGACGGAGGCGGGAGCCGGTCAATGAGCAGTTCTTC
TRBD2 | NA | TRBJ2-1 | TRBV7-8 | CASSLGTAGVYNEQFF | TGTGCCAGCAGCTTAGGGACGGCGGGGGTTTACAATGAGCAGTTCTTC
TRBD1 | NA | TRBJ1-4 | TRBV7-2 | CASSSRTGSEKLFF | TGTGCCAGCAGCTCCAGGACAGGTAGTGAAAAACTGTTTTTT
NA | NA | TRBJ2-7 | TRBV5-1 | CASSSPGSEQYF | TGCGCCAGCAGCTCCCCGGGGAGCGAGCAGTACTTC
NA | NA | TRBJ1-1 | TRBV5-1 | CASSSGQRATEAFF | TGCGCCAGCAGCTCCGGACAGCGTGCCACTGAAGCTTTCTTT
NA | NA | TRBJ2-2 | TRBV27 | CASRMGSTVGGELFF | TGTGCCAGCAGGATGGGGTCAACGGTGGGCGGGGAGCTGTTTTTT
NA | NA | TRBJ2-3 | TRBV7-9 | CASSLGSASVSTDTQYF | TGTGCCAGCAGCTTAGGGTCGGCTAGCGTTAGCACAGATACGCAGTATTTT
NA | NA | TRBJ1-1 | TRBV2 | CASRREQGNTEAFF | TGTGCCAGCAGGAGGGAACAGGGGAACACTGAAGCTTTCTTT